This T cell receptor (beta chain) stems from a study of glioma-infiltrating T cells. Amplification of TCR alpha and beta CDR3 regions from RNA used iRepertoire nested multiplex PCR. Each CDR3 protein gets one entry after TCRdb re-called the multiplex PCR reads with MiXCR. The sample has approximately 120,000 distinct CDR3 sequences; 23% are singletons. This clonotype has a handful of counts. As yet, its antigen is unknown. Whole-study results and caveats: Very few CDR3 sequences were shared between tissue and blood. Tissue-blood divergence was below expectation in non-neoplastic patients, above in gliomas.

Germline values: CDR1 SQVTM, CDR2 ANQGSEA. Trimming left V 6 bases short and J 4 bases short, with 15 bases between. The CDR3 spans 14 residues. V gene TRBV29-1 combines with J gene TRBJ2-2; D possibly corresponds to TRBD1 (6 bases). The sequenced sample was glioma tissue, nonneoplastic brain tissue, or PBMCs (not recorded which). The TCR originated in a human donor with low-grade glioma or glioblastoma, undergoing nonglioma brain surgery, or in good health (not recorded which). CDR3 sequence: CSVSQGRATGELFF. The CDR3 DNA reads TGCAGCGTCTCACAGGGTAGGGCCACCGGGGAGCTGTTTTTT.